This T cell receptor beta chain came from a study of response to subunit inactivated influenza vaccine (dated by TCRdb to the late 2010s). Concerning the study at large: Deep quantitative profiling of the T cell receptor repertoire was used in the study to follow responses to a trivalent subunit inactivated influenza vaccine. Results and caveats for the whole study, not just this receptor: The authors proposed that each seasonal influenza vaccination may bring in only a limited number of new T cells.

In the case of this clonotype: The clone's antigen remains unknown. Base qualities are not recorded, but no much larger clone differs from it by a single base.

The library was obtained by RT-PCR. The listed sequencing device is Illumina HiSeq 2500. TCRdb reprocessing: public reads trimmed at Q25 with fastp, clones called with MiXCR, in-frame beta chains kept. Under each unique CDR3 protein, matching rows form one entry showing the most common genes and DNA. The sample profile shows roughly 550,000 distinct CDR3 sequences; around 25% of them were found once. Jointly, the top ten make up roughly 2.8% of the sample. Deletion took 2 bases off V and 3 bases off J, with a span of 10 bases between the germline ends. Taken from cysteine to phenylalanine, the CDR3 has 14 residues. CDR3 DNA only is kept here, 42 bases in frame from base 1. In the germline V gene, CDR1 corresponds to ENHRY and CDR2 to SYGVKD. These data were also filed under a second study, of T cells expressing NK-cell markers. The second paper states: The TCR beta cDNA libraries were made using 5'RACE template switching, a step that added both a universal primer site and unique molecular identifiers. In sorted CD3+CD56+NKG2C+, CD3+CD56+NKG2C- and CD3+CD56-NKG2C+ T-cell subsets from 8 or 9 donors, TCR beta-chain repertoires were profiled. Seven of the eight sequenced donors were HCMV-seropositive and one was HCMV-seronegative. To restrict sorting to alphabetaTCR-expressing T cells, an anti-gammadeltaTCR antibody was added in several experiments. In over 5 donors, the dominant CD3+CD56+NKG2C+ clonotypes were among the top 10 CD8+ clonotypes and accounted for about 1.0-7.5% of CD8+ T cells. Those dominant clonotypes were again the most abundant among CD3+CD56-NKG2C+ cells in four donors, at about 28.3-65%. Whether the expanded NKG2C-expressing T cell clones were specific for HCMV antigens was left unclear. Randomly selected healthy volunteers, three men and five women, were used as the eight sequenced donors. A commercial ELISA kit detecting HCMV-specific IgG in serum was used to determine HCMV serostatus. Ficoll density gradient centrifugation was used to isolate peripheral blood mononuclear cells from blood. Magnetic immunoseparation with Miltenyi isolation kits was used to isolate CD4+ and CD8+ T cells from PBMC. Synthesis of cDNA was primed from the TCR beta constant segment and was followed by two consecutive PCR amplification steps. Sequencing of the libraries produced 2 x 150 bp reads on Illumina HiSeq 2000/2500, MiSeq or NextSeq. MIGEC was used to demultiplex reads and group reads by UMI, and MiTCR was used to assemble and quantify clonotypes. Only TCR cDNA sequences supported by at least two reads were kept to exclude erroneous sequences. Downstream repertoire analysis used the tcR package, and clonotypes were matched across fractions by CDR3 nucleotide sequence plus V segment. VDJmatch was used to annotate antigen specificity against VDJdb, with one amino acid substitution allowed in CDR3.

The sequence links TRBV10-3 to TRBJ2-5, with the D gene uncertain. The material was CD4+ T cells sorted from PBMCs, obtained less than 13 days after vaccination. The source is a man aged 50-59 years who received an inactivated influenza vaccine. Donor details come from another sample of the same person, matched by shared clones. The nucleotide sequence is given as TGTGCCATCAGTGAGGCTCGGGCCGAAGAGACCCAGTACTTC. It specifies CAISEARAEETQYF.